This entry lists 16 T cell receptor beta chains sequenced from one sample in a study of blood T cell repertoires in COVID-19. Clones were sequenced by immunoSEQ multiplex PCR, and TCRdb holds only the in-frame ones, with some missing. The sample comprises roughly 100,000 clones, under 80% of which are singletons, and just under 20% rests with the top ten. Sequenced: peripheral blood. The source of these receptors is a woman aged 70-85 years with acute or convalescent COVID-19.

CDR3 sequence: CASSRRTGGAEKLFF. The CDR3 bases are TGTGCCAGCAGCCGACGGACAGGGGGTGCAGAAAAACTGTTTTTT. The V call is TRBV3-1 (or the pseudogene TRBV3-2), the J call TRBJ1-4; 10 bases align to TRBD1. The CDR3 is 15 amino acids. CDR1 LGHDT and CDR2 YNNKEL come from the germline V gene (reference sequence). The J segment lost 8 bases and the V segment lost 4 bases, leaving 7 bases of the junction unmatched.

The rearrangement uses TRBV5-1 and TRBJ2-7, with D perhaps matching TRBD1 (6 bases). The CDR3 length is 14 residues. The germline V gene has CDR1 SGHRS and CDR2 YFSETQ. V lost 0 bases, J lost 0 bases, and 7 bases lay in between. This CDR3 is CASSLAGDSYEQYF. The CDR3 DNA reads TGCGCCAGCAGCTTGGCAGGGGACTCCTACGAGCAGTACTTC.

This clone came up a few times. The genes are TRBV28 and TRBJ1-5; no definite D call. Germline CDR1 is MDHEN and CDR2 is SYDVKM. V gave up 5 bases and J gave up 4 bases, with 6 bases separating them. The CDR3 spans 12 residues. The CDR3 protein is CASSPPNQPQHF. CDR3 DNA: TGTGCCAGCAGTCCCCCGAATCAGCCCCAGCATTTT.

This chain connects TRBV18 to TRBJ1-1; TRBD1 matches 9 bases. V was pared by 3 bases and J by 1 base, with 6 bases of the junction left unmatched. CDR3 length: 16 amino acids. Germline CDR1 reads KGHSH; CDR2 reads LQKENI. CDR3 sequence reads: CASSPKPQGANTEAFF. The CDR3 DNA reads TGTGCCAGCTCACCGAAACCACAGGGGGCGAACACTGAAGCTTTCTTT.

This rearrangement joins TRBV11-2 to TRBJ2-2; D is possibly TRBD1 (5 bases). The CDR3 loop spans 15 amino acids. Germline CDR1 reads SGHAT; CDR2 reads FQNNGV. The V and J ends lost 5 bases and 0 bases respectively, with 10 bases between them. The CDR3 coding sequence is TGTGCCAGCAGCGAAAGGGGCCCGAACACCGGGGAGCTGTTTTTT. It codes for CASSERGPNTGELFF. Looking up the rest from reference TRBV11-2 and TRBJ2-2 gives the full variable domain: EAGVAQSPRYKIIEKRQSVAFWCNPISGHATLYWYQQILGQGPKLLIQFQNNGVVDDSQLPKDRFSAERLKGVDSTLKIQPAKLEDSAVYLCASSERGPNTGELFFGEGSRLTVL.

The genes are TRBV6-5 and TRBJ2-1, with a tentative D call TRBD1 (6 bases). The CDR3 runs to 14 residues. The V gene lost 5 bases and the J gene lost 4 bases, with 12 bases spanning the gap. CDR1 MNHEY and CDR2 SVGAGI come from the germline V gene. CDR3 coding DNA: TGTGCCAGCAGTCCTCACAGGGCATACAATGAGCAGTTCTTC. The encoded protein is CASSPHRAYNEQFF.

This clone showed up just a few times. V usage is TRBV6-1 and J usage is TRBJ1-5, with unresolved D. Germline-derived CDR1 and CDR2 are MNHNS and SASEGT. The ends were cut back, 1 base at V and 7 bases at J, with 14 bases in the middle. The CDR3 is 15 residues long. The CDR3 is CASSEGGEAWQPQHF. CDR3 bases: TGTGCCAGCAGTGAAGGCGGGGAGGCCTGGCAGCCCCAGCATTTT.

The chain couples TRBV9 to TRBJ2-2, with 14 bases that match TRBD2. V shed 3 bases, J shed 7 bases, and the junction held 5 bases outside the gene matches. Germline V gene sequence: CDR1 SGDLS, CDR2 YYNGEE. The CDR3 loop spans 16 amino acids. CDR3 nucleotide sequence: TGTGCCAGCAGCGCCGGACTAGCGGGGGGTTTCGGGGAGCTGTTTTTT. Translation: CASSAGLAGGFGELFF.

The gene calls are TRBV12-3 or TRBV12-4 and TRBJ1-1, with TRBD1 identical over 7 bases. CDR3 length: 13 amino acids. The ends lost 7 bases at V and 4 bases at J; junction bases unmatched: 6. CDR3 sequence: CASTKGARTEAFF. Here the CDR3 DNA reads TGTGCCAGCACCAAGGGGGCGCGCACTGAAGCTTTCTTT.

The rearrangement uses TRBV7-6 and TRBJ2-3, with 10 bases lining up with TRBD2. The junction had 7 bases not matched to a gene; V was cut back by 1 base and J by 0 bases. The CDR3 has 18 residues. CDR1 is SGHVS, CDR2 FNYEAQ, per germline. Written as DNA, the CDR3 is TGTGCCAGCAGCTTAGTAGCGGGGGGACACTCTAGCACAGATACGCAGTATTTT. Its protein product is CASSLVAGGHSSTDTQYF.

The chain carries TRBV28 and TRBJ1-3, with 7 bases matching TRBD1. V dropped 3 bases and J dropped 0; count of bases not matched to a gene: 5. Germline-derived CDR1 and CDR2 are MDHEN and SYDVKM. The CDR3 has 16 residues. The DNA for the CDR3 is TGTGCCAGCAGTTTCTCGGGACAGAGCTCTGGAAACACCATATATTTT. Translated: CASSFSGQSSGNTIYF.

The chain has TRBV18 and TRBJ1-2; 9 bases map to TRBD1. The CDR3 has 14 amino acids. Germline V gene data show CDR1 as KGHSH and CDR2 as LQKENI. Trimming took 3 bases from V and 6 from J; bases not matched to a gene: 5. CDR3 DNA: TGTGCCAGCTCACCCGTGGGACAGGGAGATGGCTACACCTTC. This gives the protein CASSPVGQGDGYTF.

The chain recombines TRBV4-2 with TRBJ2-6; D is uncertain. The CDR3 is 16 residues long. Trimming shortened V by 3 bases and J by 2 bases, and 11 bases separated the two germline ends. The germline V gene has CDR1 LGHNA and CDR2 YNFKEQ. The CDR3 nucleotides are TGTGCCAGCAGCCAGGTGACCCAGGCTGGGGCCAACGTCCTGACTTTC. Translating it yields CASSQVTQAGANVLTF.

The J gene is TRBJ2-7, the V gene TRBV6-5; 7 bases are shared with TRBD1. Per germline, CDR1 MNHEY and CDR2 SVGAGI. The CDR3 sequence is 12 residues long. V lost 6 bases, J lost 3 bases, and 2 bases stayed unmatched. For the CDR3, the DNA is TGTGCCAGCAGGGGGACAGACTACGAGCAGTACTTC. As protein: CASRGTDYEQYF.

The chain's CDR3 is CAWSLRELRNEQFF. CDR3 bases: TGTGCCTGGAGCCTCCGGGAACTGAGAAATGAGCAGTTCTTC. The gene calls are TRBV30 and TRBJ2-1; a possible D gene is TRBD2 (5 bases). The V end lost 3 bases, the J end lost 7 bases, and 16 bases lay between the germline ends. CDR3 length equals 14 residues. The germline V gene encodes CDR1 GTSNPN and CDR2 SVGIG (reference sequence). Drawing the rest from reference TRBV30 and TRBJ2-1, the complete variable domain is SQTIHQWPATLVQPVGSPLSLECTVEGTSNPNLYWYRQAAGRGLQLLFYSVGIGQISSEVPQNLSASRPQDRQFILSSKKLLLSDSGFYLCAWSLRELRNEQFFGPGTRLTVL.

The CDR3 DNA reads TGTGCCAGCTCAGGACGGACAGGGATGAACACTGAAGCTTTCTTT. This codes for CASSGRTGMNTEAFF. This chain joins TRBV18 and TRBJ1-1, with TRBD1 matching 8 bases. After removal of 5 bases from V and 0 bases from J, the junction contained 5 bases not matched to a gene. This CDR3 spans 15 amino acids. In germline, CDR1 is KGHSH, CDR2 LQKENI. Using reference TRBV18 and TRBJ1-1 for the parts outside the CDR3, the full variable domain is NAGVMQNPRHLVRRRGQEARLRCSPMKGHSHVYWYRQLPEEGLKFMVYLQKENIIDESGMPKERFSAEFPKEGPSILRIQQVVRGDSAAYFCASSGRTGMNTEAFFGQGTRLTVV.